The 3 T cell receptor beta chains listed next were all sequenced from one sample in a study of blood T cell repertoires in COVID-19 (TCRdb year 2020). The library was made by the immunoSEQ multiplex PCR assay. TCRdb stores this immuneACCESS table with in-frame sequences only. Part of the clones is absent; in the studies checked, under half of the shortfall reflects unresolved V genes, and no reason is known for the rest. The sample profile shows 200,000 to 250,000 clones; 80% to 90% of them were found once. The biggest ten clones account for 3.5% to 4% of the sample. The sequenced material came from PBMCs or T cells enriched from blood (not recorded which). The receptors stem from a woman aged 40 to 50 with acute COVID-19.

CDR3 amino acids: CASSTDRVYNEQFF. The CDR3 nucleotides are TGTGCCAGTAGTACCGACAGGGTCTACAATGAGCAGTTCTTC. This sequence joins TRBV19 and TRBJ2-1, with 7 bases fitting TRBD1. Germline-derived CDR1 and CDR2 are LNHDA and SQIVND (reference sequence). The CDR3 extends over 14 amino acids. V trimming: 4 bases; J trimming: 3 bases; junction bases outside the gene matches: 3.

This sequence joins TRBV7-9 and TRBJ2-3; D remains ambiguous. The CDR3 has 13 residues. Per the germline V gene, CDR1 is SEHNR and CDR2 is FQNEAQ (reference sequence). Trimming left V 8 bases short and J 2 bases short, with 11 bases between. CDR3 region: CASEPGYTDTQYF. The CDR3 DNA reads TGTGCCAGCGAGCCAGGTTACACAGATACGCAGTATTTT.

The chain recombines TRBV5-8 with TRBJ2-7, with a tentative D call TRBD1 (5 bases). Germline-derived CDR1 and CDR2 are SGHTS and YDEGEE. V lost 5 bases and J lost 0, with 12 bases in between. This CDR3 comprises 14 residues. CDR3 in amino acids: CASSRQLSSYEQYF. The CDR3 DNA reads as TGTGCCAGCAGTCGACAGTTGAGCTCCTACGAGCAGTACTTC.